This TCR beta chain came from a study of shared clonotypes between healthy human individuals. Profiled with immunoSEQ multiplex PCR; TCRdb holds only in-frame clones, not every one. The sample includes 550,000 to 600,000 clones, 95% to 98% seen only once; the top ten take around 0.3%. Details on this clone: Antigen: not known.

General study results and limits: In contrast to clonotypes shared by all four donors, non-shared clonotypes had lower generation probabilities.

Terminally differentiated effector memory CD45RA+ cells were excluded by CCR7 positive selection of CD45RO-negative cells. All participating donors were Caucasian adults from Nashville, Tennessee. CDR3 length: 17 amino acids. Trimming removed 4 bases from V and 1 base from J, with 17 bases in between. CDR1 is SGHAT and CDR2 is FQNNGV in the germline V gene. The sequenced sample consisted of naive CD8+ T cells sorted from blood. The genes are TRBV11-2 and TRBJ2-4, with D possibly called TRBD1 or TRBD2 (5 bases each). This TCR came from a man aged 30-40 years in good health. CDR3 residues: CASSSRTERGAKNIQYF. The CDR3 coding sequence is TGTGCCAGCAGCTCTCGCACTGAGAGGGGTGCCAAAAACATTCAGTACTTC.